The 7 T cell receptor beta chains presented below share a single source sample, sequenced in a study of blood T cell repertoires in COVID-19. Only in-frame clones appear in the TCRdb table, and some are missing; sequencing was by immunoSEQ multiplex PCR. This table holds fewer than 300,000 clones, 80% to 90% found once. Sequencing used PBMCs or T cells enriched from blood (not recorded which). The receptors derive from a woman aged 30 to 39 who had recovered from COVID-19.

This clone appeared a single time. The V gene is TRBV6-2 or TRBV6-3, the J gene TRBJ2-7, with 12 bases lining up with TRBD2. The CDR3 extends over 15 amino acids. Germline CDR1 is MNHEY and CDR2 is SVGEGT. The ends lost 6 bases at V and 3 bases at J; junction bases unmatched: 6. CDR3 DNA sequence: TGTGCCAGCAGCCGCGGACTAGCGGGGAGCTACGAGCAGTACTTC. Its translation: CASSRGLAGSYEQYF.

As DNA, the CDR3 is TGTGCCAGCAGCGCCTCTTCGCGGGGGCTCAATGAGCAGTTCTTC. Its translation is CASSASSRGLNEQFF. The chain joins TRBV9 to TRBJ2-1, with D maybe TRBD2 (7 bases). The CDR3 sequence is 15 residues long. In germline, CDR1 is SGDLS, CDR2 YYNGEE. V lost 3 bases, J lost 6 bases, and 16 bases lay in between.

This chain links TRBV28 with TRBJ2-3; 14 bases map to TRBD2. The germline V gene has CDR1 MDHEN and CDR2 SYDVKM. V shed 6 bases, J shed 7 bases, and the junction held 15 bases outside the gene matches. The CDR3 contains 18 residues. CDR3 DNA sequence: TGTGCCAGCAGCTCCAACATAAGACTAGCGGGGGGGCTATATACGCAGTATTTT. Its translation is CASSSNIRLAGGLYTQYF. Supplemented by reference TRBV28 and TRBJ2-3, the full variable domain reads DVKVTQSSRYLVKRTGEKVFLECVQDMDHENMFWYRQDPGLGLRLIYFSYDVKMKEKGDIPEGYSVSREKKERFSLILESASTNQTSMYLCASSSNIRLAGGLYTQYFGPGTRLTVL.

The chain employs TRBV3-1 (or the pseudogene TRBV3-2) and TRBJ1-6, with TRBD1 as a possible D gene (6 bases). The CDR3 totals 13 residues. Germline V CDR1 and CDR2: LGHDT, YNNKEL (reference sequence). V was shortened by 6 bases and J by 12 bases, with 15 bases between the two germline ends. The CDR3 protein is CASSPTQGEPLHF. The CDR3 DNA reads TGTGCCAGCAGTCCAACACAGGGAGAACCCCTCCACTTT.

This CDR3 reads CASSKAQGARPNTGELFF. The CDR3 DNA reads TGTGCCAGCAGCAAAGCGCAGGGGGCTAGACCGAACACCGGGGAGCTGTTTTTT. The chain employs TRBV21-1 and TRBJ2-2; the D call in the table, TRBD1, was not verified against the DNA. TRBV21-1 is tagged as a pseudogene. The CDR3 is made up of 18 amino acids.

Details on this clone: This clone may be a read error of a much larger clone one base away. This chain links TRBV6-5 with TRBJ2-7, with D unclear. Per germline, CDR1 MNHEY and CDR2 SVGAGI. With 6 bases removed from V and 2 bases from J, the gap between germline ends came to 8 bases. The CDR3 has 12 amino acids. The CDR3 sequence: CASSPGAYEQYF. The CDR3 DNA reads TGTGCCAGCAGCCCCGGAGCCTACGAGCAGTACTTC.

V is TRBV3-1 (or the pseudogene TRBV3-2) and J is TRBJ2-5; the D gene is possibly TRBD1 (6 bases). The CDR3 has 16 residues. Germline assignment: CDR1 LGHDT and CDR2 YNNKEL (reference sequence). V was pared by 0 bases and J by 7 bases, with 18 bases between. The CDR3, as DNA: TGTGCCAGCAGCCAAGATCTGGGGACACCTTCTCGGACCCAGTACTTC. Translation gives CASSQDLGTPSRTQYF.